This TCR beta chain appears in the sequencing data of a study of cytomegalovirus exposure and HLA in healthy donors. The PCR used 60 Vbeta and 13 Jbeta primers. TCRdb's table, derived via immunoSEQ multiplex PCR, lists solely in-frame clones and lacks some. Here the sample spans approximately 150,000 clones, around 68% being singletons. The length of the CDR3 is 16 residues. V lost 4 bases, J lost 5 bases, and 15 bases lay in between. Germline CDR1 is SGHTA and CDR2 is FQGNSA. Healthy bone marrow donors made up the cohort. The chain uses TRBV7-2 and TRBJ1-6; weak D call: TRBD1 (5 bases). The clonotype comes from a man in his fifties in good health and CMV-seronegative. The sample taken for sequencing was PBMCs. CDR3 bases: TGTGCCAGCAGCTACCCGTCCGCAGGGAATAATTCACCCCTCCACTTT. Amino acid sequence: CASSYPSAGNNSPLHF.